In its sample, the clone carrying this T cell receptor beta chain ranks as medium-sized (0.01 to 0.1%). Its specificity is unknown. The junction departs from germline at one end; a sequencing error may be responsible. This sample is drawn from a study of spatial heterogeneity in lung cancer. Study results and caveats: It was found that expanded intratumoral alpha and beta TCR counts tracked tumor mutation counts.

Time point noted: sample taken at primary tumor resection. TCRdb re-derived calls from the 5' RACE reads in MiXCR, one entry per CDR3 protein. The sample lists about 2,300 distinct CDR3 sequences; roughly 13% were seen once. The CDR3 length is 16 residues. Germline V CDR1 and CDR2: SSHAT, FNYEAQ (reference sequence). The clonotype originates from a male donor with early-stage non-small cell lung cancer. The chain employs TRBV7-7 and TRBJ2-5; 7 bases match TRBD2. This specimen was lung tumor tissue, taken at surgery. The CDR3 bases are TGTGCTAGCAGCTCCAGGATCGGGCTAGCGGAAGAGACCCAGTACTTC. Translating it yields CASSSRIGLAEETQYF.